The rows below give T cell receptor beta chains drawn from one sample of a study of cytomegalovirus exposure and HLA in healthy donors. TCRdb's table, derived via immunoSEQ multiplex PCR, lists solely in-frame clones and lacks some. Among almost 200,000 clones listed, 65% to 90% were seen once. The sequenced sample consisted of PBMCs. The source of these receptors is a woman aged 45-65 years in good health and CMV-seronegative. CDR3s include the opening cysteine and the closing phenylalanine or tryptophan. The D gene is left open where the match is weak. Clone size is not always given. Where it is, it says once, few, many or a class for expanded clones.

>13|-|-|TRBJ1-2|TRBV18
CASSPGPGSGYTF
TGTGCCAGCTCACCGGGGCCGGGCAGTGGCTACACCTTC
>14|TRBD2|-|TRBJ2-7|TRBV18
CASSAAGGPYEQYF
TGTGCCAGCTCGGCGGCGGGAGGGCCCTACGAGCAGTACTTC
>15|-|-|TRBJ2-7|TRBV7-2
CASSLGVGGIYEQYF
TGTGCCAGCAGCTTAGGTGTGGGAGGTATCTACGAGCAGTACTTC
>13|-|few|TRBJ1-3|TRBV9
CASDGTPGNTIYF
TGTGCCAGCGATGGGACTCCTGGAAACACCATATATTTT
>13|TRBD1|-|TRBJ2-1|TRBV11-2
CASSSTGANEQFF
TGTGCCAGCAGCTCCACAGGGGCAAATGAGCAGTTCTTC
>14|-|-|TRBJ2-5|TRBV6-5
CASSYHSSQETQYF
TGTGCCAGCAGTTACCATAGCAGCCAAGAGACCCAGTACTTC
>14|TRBD1|-|TRBJ1-1|TRBV7-9
CASSLGGQVTEAFF
TGTGCCAGCAGCTTAGGGGGACAGGTCACTGAAGCTTTCTTT
>14|TRBD1|-|TRBJ2-1|TRBV9
CASTTGQGINEQFF
TGTGCCAGCACCACGGGACAGGGCATCAATGAGCAGTTCTTC
>13|-|-|TRBJ1-2|TRBV28
CASRLGVGDGYTF
TGTGCCAGCAGGCTAGGGGTGGGCGATGGCTACACCTTC
>13|TRBD2|-|TRBJ2-7|TRBV7-9
CASSSGLAYEQYF
TGTGCCAGCAGCTCCGGACTAGCCTACGAGCAGTACTTC
>13|-|-|TRBJ2-7|TRBV25-1
CASRRGHPYEQYF
TGTGCCAGCCGTCGTGGACACCCCTACGAGCAGTACTTC
>15|TRBD1|-|TRBJ2-7|TRBV10-2
CASTPNRGQSYEQYF
TGCGCCAGCACCCCAAACAGGGGGCAATCCTACGAGCAGTACTTC
>13|-|-|TRBJ1-1|TRBV28
CASSLPGQTEAFF
TGTGCCAGCAGTTTACCTGGACAGACTGAAGCTTTCTTT
>16|-|-|TRBJ2-3|TRBV4-1
CASSQDGGLGTDTQYF
TGCGCCAGCAGCCAAGATGGGGGGTTGGGCACAGATACGCAGTATTTT
>15|TRBD2|-|TRBJ2-5|TRBV5-8
CASSPTGGRGETQYF
TGTGCCAGCAGCCCCACTGGCGGGAGGGGCGAGACCCAGTACTTC
>13|-|-|TRBJ1-1|TRBV9
CASSFRSDTEAFF
TGTGCCAGCAGCTTCCGATCGGACACTGAAGCTTTCTTT
>16|TRBD1|-|TRBJ1-1|TRBV7-9
CASSLPSGAGGALAFF
TGTGCCAGCAGCTTACCGTCGGGGGCAGGGGGCGCGCTAGCTTTCTTT
>15|-|-|TRBJ2-2|TRBV11-3
CASSLTQAGTGELFF
TGTGCCAGCAGCCTAACCCAGGCGGGCACCGGGGAGCTGTTTTTT
>15|-|-|TRBJ2-3|TRBV9
CASSVSVSSTDTQYF
TGTGCCAGCAGCGTTTCAGTCTCTAGCACAGATACGCAGTATTTT
>15|TRBD1|-|TRBJ1-4|TRBV28
CASSSKGTANEKLFF
TGTGCCAGCAGTTCAAAGGGGACAGCTAATGAAAAACTGTTTTTT
>14|TRBD1|-|TRBJ1-5|TRBV2
CASSEGQGGQPQHF
TGTGCCAGCTCGGAGGGACAGGGGGGTCAGCCCCAGCATTTT
>12|-|-|TRBJ1-1|TRBV7-9
CSSSPQGSEAFF
TGTTCCAGCAGCCCGCAGGGTTCTGAAGCTTTCTTT
>13|-|-|TRBJ1-1|TRBV5-1
CASSFSLNTEAFF
TGCGCCAGCAGCTTTTCTTTGAACACTGAAGCTTTCTTT
>16|-|few|TRBJ1-1|TRBV5-1
CASSLIGGTPSTEAFF
TGCGCCAGCAGCTTGATAGGGGGAACGCCTAGCACTGAAGCTTTCTTT
>16|TRBD1|-|TRBJ2-7|TRBV4-2
CASSQDPGTDTYEQYF
TGTGCCAGCAGCCAAGATCCAGGGACAGATACTTACGAGCAGTACTTC
>15|-|-|TRBJ2-1|TRBV29-1
CSVDRGVGSYNEQFF
TGCAGCGTTGATAGGGGCGTGGGATCCTACAATGAGCAGTTCTTC
>16|TRBD2|-|TRBJ2-3|TRBV7-2
CASSLLAGGGTDTQYF
TGTGCCAGCAGCCTTTTAGCGGGAGGGGGCACAGATACGCAGTATTTT
>15|TRBD2|-|TRBJ2-7|TRBV7-3
CASSPGTSGPYEQYF
TGTGCCAGCAGCCCGGGGACTAGCGGTCCCTACGAGCAGTACTTC
>14|-|once|TRBJ1-2|TRBV19
CASILTGGRYGYTF
TGTGCCAGTATTCTGACAGGTGGGCGCTATGGCTACACCTTC
>16|-|-|TRBJ1-5|TRBV4-2
CASSDLGNTGNQPQHF
TGTGCCAGCAGCGACCTTGGCAATACAGGCAATCAGCCCCAGCATTTT
>13|-|-|TRBJ1-2|TRBV2
CATSPGANYGYTF
TGTGCCACCTCGCCGGGGGCTAACTATGGCTACACCTTC
>14|-|once|TRBJ2-1|TRBV9
CASSVEARGNEQFF
TGTGCCAGCAGCGTAGAGGCCAGAGGGAATGAGCAGTTCTTC
>14|TRBD1|-|TRBJ2-7|TRBV5-8
CASSLFGQGYEQYF
TGTGCCAGCAGCTTGTTCGGACAGGGTTACGAGCAGTACTTC
>17|TRBD2|-|TRBJ2-7|TRBV18
CASSPRLAGVRNNEQYF
TGTGCCAGCTCACCTAGGCTAGCGGGAGTTCGGAACAACGAGCAGTACTTC
>17|TRBD1|-|TRBJ2-7|TRBV28
CASSLDAPDRDSYEQYF
TGTGCCAGCAGTCTCGACGCCCCGGACAGGGACTCCTACGAGCAGTACTTC
>17|TRBD1|-|TRBJ1-2|TRBV25-1
CASSAHHGTGTNYGYTF
TGTGCCAGCAGTGCACACCACGGGACAGGGACTAACTATGGCTACACCTTC
>17|TRBD2|-|TRBJ2-1|TRBV5-1
CASSLQIGTSGRNEQFF
TGCGCCAGCAGCTTACAAATCGGGACTAGCGGGAGGAATGAGCAGTTCTTC
>14|-|-|TRBJ2-5|TRBV18
CASSPLGDQETQYF
TGTGCCAGCTCACCACTAGGGGACCAAGAGACCCAGTACTTC
>15|TRBD2|-|TRBJ2-2|TRBV6-4
CASKSLAGNTGELFF
TGTGCCAGCAAGAGTCTAGCGGGAAACACCGGGGAGCTGTTTTTT
>13|-|few|TRBJ2-5|TRBV5-1
CASSVGGGETQYF
TGCGCCAGCAGCGTGGGAGGAGGTGAGACCCAGTACTTC
>15|TRBD1|-|TRBJ1-1|TRBV6-5
CASSYGQGENTEAFF
TGTGCCAGCAGTTACGGACAGGGAGAGAACACTGAAGCTTTCTTT
>15|TRBD2|once|TRBJ2-1|TRBV10-3
CAISRQLAGTNEQFF
TGTGCCATCAGTCGGCAACTAGCGGGTACCAATGAGCAGTTCTTC
>14|-|-|TRBJ2-5|TRBV5-1
CASSILEAAETQYF
TGCGCCAGCAGCATACTAGAGGCAGCAGAGACCCAGTACTTC
>14|-|few|TRBJ2-1|TRBV28
CASSFHSSYNEQFF
TGTGCCAGCAGTTTCCATAGCTCCTACAATGAGCAGTTCTTC
>15|-|-|TRBJ2-7|TRBV5-1
CASSSPEGGYYEQYF
TGCGCCAGCAGCTCCCCAGAGGGGGGGTACTACGAGCAGTACTTC
>14|-|-|TRBJ1-2|TRBV30
CAWSVQRGLGMYTF
TGTGCCTGGAGTGTACAGAGAGGTCTCGGGATGTACACCTTC
>14|-|-|TRBJ2-7|TRBV5-8
CASSQTSRSYEQYF
TGTGCCAGCAGCCAGACTAGTAGATCCTACGAGCAGTACTTC
>14|-|once|TRBJ1-1|TRBV18
CASITGTKNTEAFF
TGTGCCAGCATAACCGGGACAAAGAACACTGAAGCTTTCTTT
>14|TRBD1|-|TRBJ1-2|TRBV27
CASRHFGDRGSYTF
TGTGCCAGCAGACATTTCGGGGACAGGGGCTCATACACCTTC
>13|TRBD1|-|TRBJ1-1|TRBV6-5
CASRTRGLGEAFF
TGTGCCAGCAGAACTAGGGGGCTTGGTGAAGCTTTCTTT
>17|TRBD1|once|TRBJ2-7|TRBV9
CASSAETGTGVDYEQYF
TGTGCCAGCAGCGCAGAGACCGGGACAGGGGTCGACTACGAGCAGTACTTC
>15|-|-|TRBJ2-1|TRBV5-1
CASSPREGSYNEQFF
TGCGCCAGCAGCCCGAGGGAAGGCTCCTACAATGAGCAGTTCTTC
>16|TRBD2|-|TRBJ2-1|TRBV7-2
CASSLGPAGTYNEQFF
TGTGCCAGCAGCTTAGGCCCAGCGGGGACCTACAATGAGCAGTTCTTC
>15|TRBD1|-|TRBJ1-4|TRBV5-1
CASSSGQGGREKLFF
TGCGCCAGCAGCTCCGGACAGGGAGGGAGGGAAAAACTGTTTTTT
>13|-|-|TRBJ2-3|TRBV7-9
CASSPSLINTQYF
TGTGCCAGCAGCCCTAGTCTGATTAATACGCAGTATTTT